Below, 22 T cell receptor beta chains from the same sample are listed, as sequenced in a study of identical twins. TCRdb used MiXCR to reprocess the 5' RACE reads, holding one entry per CDR3 protein. Of around 690,000 distinct CDR3 sequences in the sample, about 20% were seen once. This same sample was also part of a study on T cells expressing NK-cell markers.

Material: PBMCs. Receptors were obtained from a woman aged 18-29 years in good health.

This clonotype was observed a few times. The chain carries TRBV12-3 or TRBV12-4 and TRBJ1-4, with 7 bases that match TRBD1. The length of the CDR3 is 14 residues. V lost 6 bases, J lost 8 bases, and 9 bases stayed unmatched. Here the CDR3 DNA reads TGTGCCAGCAGCAATGACAGGGTGCGCGAAAAACTGTTTTTT. Its translation is CASSNDRVREKLFF.

The chain carries TRBV5-1 and TRBJ2-3; D perhaps matches TRBD2 (5 bases). CDR3 length: 15 residues. Deletions cut 0 bases from V and 6 bases from J, with 14 bases between. Germline CDR1 SGHRS, CDR2 YFSETQ. CDR3 coding DNA: TGCGCCAGCAGCTTGGACGGACTCCTGTCGGATACGCAGTATTTT. Translated: CASSLDGLLSDTQYF.

This clonotype was seen only a few times. The chain employs TRBV20-1 and TRBJ1-5; D is perhaps TRBD1 (6 bases). This CDR3 is 14 amino acids long. Germline CDR1 and CDR2: DFQATT and SNEGSKA (reference sequence). The ends were cut back, 2 bases at V and 2 bases at J, with 10 bases in the middle. The CDR3 spells CSARRDTRNQPQHF. In nucleotides, the CDR3 is TGCAGTGCTAGACGGGACACACGCAATCAGCCCCAGCATTTT.

This chain joins TRBV12-3 or TRBV12-4 and TRBJ2-1; D call uncertain. This CDR3 is built from 13 residues. V was cut by 0 bases and J by 8 bases, with 8 bases left in between. As DNA, the CDR3 is TGTGCCAGCAGTTTAGCCTTTGTAGATGAGCAGTTCTTC. It specifies CASSLAFVDEQFF.

The chain is built from TRBV20-1 and TRBJ2-1; D uncertain. The CDR3 contains 15 residues. Germline V lookup: CDR1 DFQATT, CDR2 SNEGSKA (reference sequence). Trimming cost V 0 bases and J 0 bases, with 9 bases left between them. CDR3 residues: CSARDWASSYNEQFF. The CDR3 DNA follows: TGCAGTGCTAGAGATTGGGCGAGCTCCTACAATGAGCAGTTCTTC.

This chain links TRBV10-3 with TRBJ2-1, with 7 bases identical to TRBD1. The CDR3 covers 11 residues. Germline lookup yields CDR1 ENHRY and CDR2 SYGVKD. After removal of 7 bases from V and 9 bases from J, the junction contained 3 bases not matched to a gene. For the CDR3, the DNA is TGTGCCATCAAGGGGGCGGCTGAGCAGTTCTTC. Translation: CAIKGAAEQFF.

The chain is built from TRBV12-3 or TRBV12-4 and TRBJ1-2; no clear D. The CDR3 has 15 amino acids. Trimming stripped 6 bases from V and 12 bases from J, with 26 bases between. The CDR3 region is CASRPTMRGPKVNTF. For the CDR3, the DNA is TGTGCCAGCAGACCGACCATGCGCGGCCCGAAGGTTAACACCTTC.

This sequence joins TRBV5-5 and TRBJ1-5; unclear D gene. CDR3 length: 13 amino acids. V shed 0 bases and J shed 9 bases, with 10 bases lying between them. Germline CDR1 is SGHKS and CDR2 is YYEKEE (reference sequence). The CDR3 nucleotides read TGTGCCAGCAGCTTGGAGGGCAATTGGCCCCAGCATTTT. Protein product: CASSLEGNWPQHF.

The chain couples TRBV7-2 to TRBJ2-7; D may be TRBD2 (6 bases). Germline CDR1 and CDR2: SGHTA and FQGNSA. Trimming pared 5 bases from V and 0 bases from J, leaving 11 bases between. The CDR3 has 14 amino acids. CDR3 loop: CASSERVYSYEQYF. The DNA for the CDR3 is TGTGCCAGCAGCGAGCGGGTTTACTCCTACGAGCAGTACTTC.

In its sample, this clonotype was seen many times. This chain links TRBV7-9 with TRBJ2-1; 7 bases are a match to TRBD2. This CDR3 contains 16 residues. CDR1 and CDR2 (germline): SEHNR, FQNEAQ (reference sequence). Trimming at V came to 5 bases and at J to 2 bases, leaving 9 bases not matched to a gene. CDR3 sequence: CASSLKRGPTYNEQFF. The CDR3 DNA follows: TGTGCCAGCAGCCTCAAGCGGGGCCCTACCTACAATGAGCAGTTCTTC.

This clonotype was observed many times. The V gene is TRBV6-2 or TRBV6-3, the J gene TRBJ2-7; D is uncertain. The CDR3 consists of 14 residues. V lost 3 bases, J lost 2 bases, and 11 bases lay in between. Germline values: CDR1 MNHEY, CDR2 SVGEGT. CDR3 in amino acids: CASSYRESAYEQYF. DNA of the CDR3: TGTGCCAGCAGTTATCGAGAGTCTGCCTACGAGCAGTACTTC.

This chain links TRBV20-1 with TRBJ2-7, with D maybe TRBD1 (6 bases). The V gene lost 5 bases and the J gene lost 1 base, with 15 bases spanning the gap. The CDR3 is made up of 14 amino acids. Germline CDR1 reads DFQATT; CDR2 reads SNEGSKA (reference sequence). CDR3 sequence (DNA): TGCAGTGCTTTTCCGGTAGGGACATCCTACGAGCAGTACTTC. Its protein product is CSAFPVGTSYEQYF.

As regards this clonotype: Germline is not matched at one junction end, which may reflect a read error. This chain links TRBV7-2 with TRBJ2-7; D is possibly TRBD1 or TRBD2 (5 bases each). Germline loops: CDR1 SGHTA, CDR2 FQGNSA. The length of the CDR3 is 16 residues. Here the CDR3 DNA reads TGTGCCAGCAGCCTAGCCGCTACCGGGGCTCCCTACGAGCAGTACTTC. The encoded protein is CASSLAATGAPYEQYF.

The gene calls are TRBV27 and TRBJ2-7; 9 bases are a match to TRBD2. The CDR3 spans 14 residues. Germline V gives CDR1 MNHEY, CDR2 SMNVEV (reference sequence). After removal of 10 bases from V and 7 bases from J, the junction contained 14 bases not matched to a gene. For the CDR3, the DNA is TGTGCCACCTCGGGACTAGCCCACCCTTGGGAGCAGTACTTC. Its translation is CATSGLAHPWEQYF.

The chain combines TRBV2 with TRBJ2-2, with 12 positions matching TRBD2. Germline CDR1 is SNHLY and CDR2 is FYNNEI. The V and J ends lost 2 bases and 6 bases, in that order; junction bases with no gene match: 1. This CDR3 contains 15 residues. The CDR3 bases are TGTGCCAGCAGTGAACCTAGCGGGGGGGCCGGGGAGCTGTTTTTT. Translated: CASSEPSGGAGELFF.

This clonotype was observed a handful of times. This rearrangement joins TRBV20-1 to TRBJ1-2; D might be TRBD1 (6 bases). Germline values: CDR1 DFQATT, CDR2 SNEGSKA (reference sequence). The CDR3 length is 12 residues. The V end lost 6 bases, the J end lost 5 bases, and 13 bases lay between the germline ends. The chain's CDR3 is CSARQVRYGYTF. In DNA, the CDR3 is TGCAGTGCCCGACAGGTGCGATATGGCTACACCTTC.

This clonotype was seen a handful of times. The CDR3 nucleotides read TGCAGTGCTAGGGCCCGCGAAAGAGGCGGGGAGCTGTTTTTT. Its protein product is CSARARERGGELFF. The rearrangement joins TRBV20-1 to TRBJ2-2; unclear D gene. Trimming removed 3 bases from V and 7 bases from J, with 15 bases in between. Per the germline V gene, CDR1 is DFQATT and CDR2 is SNEGSKA (reference sequence). The CDR3 consists of 14 residues.

With regard to this clonotype: The conserved phenylalanine or tryptophan normally closing the CDR3 is absent here, so this likely arose from a read error. The V call is TRBV5-1, the J call TRBJ2-5; 10 nucleotides line up with TRBD2. Germline V gene sequence: CDR1 SGHRS, CDR2 YFSETQ. V lost 4 bases to trimming and J lost 5 bases; unmatched junction nucleotides: 8. The CDR3 is made up of 15 amino acids. The CDR3 region is CASSQSSGGRETQYL. CDR3 DNA sequence: TGCGCCAGCAGCCAATCTAGCGGGGGACGGGAGACCCAGTACTTG.

This clonotype came up a few times. The chain has TRBV4-1 and TRBJ1-6; D is possibly TRBD1 (5 bases). Looked up from germline, CDR1 is MGHRA and CDR2 is YSYEKL. V shed 3 bases and J shed 7 bases, with 13 bases lying between them. This CDR3 is 15 amino acids long. The CDR3 here is CASSQGDGRNSPLHF. CDR3 bases: TGCGCCAGCAGCCAGGGGGATGGTCGGAATTCACCCCTCCACTTT.

There are a few counts of this clonotype. This chain links TRBV12-3 or TRBV12-4 with TRBJ2-1; D is unresolved. V was shortened by 4 bases and J by 7 bases, with 23 bases between the two germline ends. The CDR3 length is 17 residues. The CDR3 coding sequence is TGTGCCAGCAGTTCGACGGAGCGACAAGGGTGGATAAATGAGCAGTTCTTC. It specifies CASSSTERQGWINEQFF.

This clonotype has just a few counts. The V and J genes are TRBV5-1 and TRBJ2-5; 10 bases align to TRBD1. The CDR3 has 15 residues. V shed 4 bases and J 5 bases; nucleotides not matched to a gene: 8. Germline V CDR1 and CDR2: SGHRS, YFSETQ. DNA for the CDR3: TGCGCCAGCAGCGTGGGGACAGGGGACCGGGAGACCCAGTACTTC. Encoded protein: CASSVGTGDRETQYF.

This rearrangement joins TRBV27 to TRBJ2-6; weak D call: TRBD1 (5 bases). V dropped 2 bases and J dropped 0 bases, with 11 bases sitting between them. This CDR3 region has 17 residues. Germline lookup yields CDR1 MNHEY and CDR2 SMNVEV (reference sequence). The CDR3 DNA reads as TGTGCCAGCAGTTTAAACAGGATAATCTCTGGGGCCAACGTCCTGACTTTC. The encoded protein is CASSLNRIISGANVLTF. The whole variable domain, filled in from reference TRBV27 and TRBJ2-6, reads EAQVTQNPRYLITVTGKKLTVTCSQNMNHEYMSWYRQDPGLGLRQIYYSMNVEVTDKGDVPEGYKVSRKEKRNFPLILESPSPNQTSLYFCASSLNRIISGANVLTFGAGSRLTVL.